Listed below are T cell receptor beta chains from one sample, sequenced in a study of T-cell reconstitution after alpha-beta-depleted transplantation in children. In TCRdb, the PCR reads were re-called with MiXCR into one record per CDR3 protein. In the table there are more than 400,000 distinct CDR3 sequences, about 45% of which are singletons. Sequenced here: PBMCs, sampled before TCRalphabeta/CD19-depleted stem cell transplant. The receptors here all came from a girl aged 2 to 9 with aplastic anemia, due to receive a stem cell transplant. Each CDR3 is given with its conserved first and last residue. The D gene is left open where the match is weak. Clone size is stated in some rows and not others, as once, few, many or a class when expanded.

d_gene	v_gene	j_gene	abundance	CDR3nt	CDR3aa
-	TRBV20-1	TRBJ2-3	-	TGCAGTGCTAGAGGGGGGGTGATTACAGATACGCAGTATTTT	CSARGGVITDTQYF
TRBD1	TRBV9	TRBJ2-1	-	TGTGCCAGCAGCGCTTCCGGGACAGGGGATAATGAGCAGTTCTTC	CASSASGTGDNEQFF
TRBD2	TRBV20-1	TRBJ2-7	many	TGCAGTGCCATAGAGGCCCGGACTAGCGGAAATCCCTACGAGCAGTACTTC	CSAIEARTSGNPYEQYF
-	TRBV7-9	TRBJ2-3	few	TGTGCCAGCAGATTAGGAGGCACAGATACGCAGTATTTT	CASRLGGTDTQYF
-	TRBV7-9	TRBJ1-1	many	TGTGCCAGCAGTTTCCCCAGAGGCCTGAACACTGAAGCTTTCTTT	CASSFPRGLNTEAFF
-	TRBV25-1	TRBJ2-1	-	TGTGCCAGCAGCGACTTCTCGGCCTTGCCCTACAATGAGCAGTTCTTC	CASSDFSALPYNEQFF
-	TRBV7-2	TRBJ2-2	many	TGTGCCAGCAGCTTAGGGGACTTTCTCACCGGGGAGCTGTTTTTT	CASSLGDFLTGELFF
TRBD1	TRBV20-1	TRBJ1-2	-	TGCAGTGCTAGAGTTTTGAGGACAGGCGGCGGCTACACCTTC	CSARVLRTGGGYTF
TRBD2	TRBV6-5	TRBJ2-3	few	TGTGCCAGCAGTTACACCCTAACTAGCGGGGTCGGAGATACGCAGTATTTT	CASSYTLTSGVGDTQYF
-	TRBV10-1	TRBJ2-7	few	TGCGCCAGCAGTGAAGGCCAGTCTCCCGAGCAGTACTTC	CASSEGQSPEQYF
-	TRBV5-5	TRBJ2-1	many	TGTGCCAGCAGCACCCCGGGCAGGGATGAGCAGTTCTTC	CASSTPGRDEQFF
-	TRBV5-1	TRBJ2-1	many	TGCGCCAGCAGCTTGTGGGGACACAGGGGAGGGAATGAGCAGTTCTTC	CASSLWGHRGGNEQFF
-	TRBV6-1	TRBJ1-1	few	TGTGCCAGCAGTAGGTCCGGGGAGCAGACTGAAGCTTTCTTT	CASSRSGEQTEAFF
-	TRBV20-1	TRBJ2-1	many	TGCAGTGCTTTTTCCGGGACGGATCCCTACAATGAGCAGTTCTTC	CSAFSGTDPYNEQFF
-	TRBV12-3/TRBV12-4	TRBJ2-7	-	TGTGCCAGCAGCCCTGGGCCGGTGGGTTACGAGCAGTACTTC	CASSPGPVGYEQYF
TRBD1	TRBV5-1	TRBJ2-7	-	TGCGCCAGCAGCCTGGAAACAGGGGGGATCTACGAGCAGTACTTC	CASSLETGGIYEQYF
TRBD2	TRBV11-2	TRBJ2-1	-	TGTGCCAGCAGCTTAGTGACTAGCGGGATGATCTCCTACAATGAGCAGTTCTTC	CASSLVTSGMISYNEQFF
-	TRBV7-9	TRBJ1-3	-	TGTGCCAGCAGTCGCGGTGCCTTTGGAAACACCATATATTTT	CASSRGAFGNTIYF
-	TRBV4-1	TRBJ1-1	-	TGCGCCAGCAGCCAAGATTGGGCCATCGGCACTGAAGCTTTCTTT	CASSQDWAIGTEAFF
-	TRBV12-3/TRBV12-4	TRBJ1-3	-	TGTGCCAGCAGTTGGACAGTTCGAAACACCATATATTTT	CASSWTVRNTIYF
-	TRBV20-1	TRBJ2-5	-	TGCAGTGCTAGTTCCGGGCCTTCTCCTGTAGAGACCCAGTACTTC	CSASSGPSPVETQYF
-	TRBV11-2	TRBJ1-4	many	TGTGCCAGCAGCCCCGGCCGGGACACTAATGAAAAACTGTTTTTT	CASSPGRDTNEKLFF
-	TRBV7-3	TRBJ2-2	few	TGTGCCAGCAGTTTCCGGGTCGGGGAGCTGTTTTTT	CASSFRVGELFF
TRBD2	TRBV4-2	TRBJ2-5	-	TGTGCCAGCAGCCCGTCTCGACTAGCGGGAGGGGACCTCCAAGAGACCCAGTACTTC	CASSPSRLAGGDLQETQYF